The rows below give T cell receptor beta chains drawn from one sample of a study of OX40 agonist ivuxolimab in advanced cancers. Sequencing used immunoSEQ multiplex PCR; TCRdb keeps in-frame clones, though not all of them. The profile shows fewer than 30,000 clones, about 85% of them singletons. Specimen: CD4+ or CD8+ T cells sorted from blood, collected in a trial of the OX40 agonist ivuxolimab. The receptors shown here come from an adult with an advanced solid tumor such as melanoma, head and neck, liver or kidney cancer. Both conserved end residues are part of each CDR3. The D gene is left open where the match is weak. The size field is filled for only some rows; it gives once, few, many or a size class.

>TRBJ2-7|TRBV6-6|-|TRBD1
CASSTRTGNYEQYF
TGTGCCAGCAGTACTCGGACAGGCAACTACGAGCAGTACTTC
>TRBJ2-3|TRBV14|few|-
CASSHQRTELTVDTQYF
TGTGCCAGCAGCCACCAACGGACAGAACTCACCGTGGATACGCAGTATTTT
>TRBJ2-3|TRBV11-2|-|-
CASSLSAGVISTDTQYF
TGTGCCAGCAGCTTATCCGCAGGGGTAATTAGCACAGATACGCAGTATTTT
>TRBJ2-7|TRBV21-1|-|-
CASSKVGRELESYEQYF
TGTGCCAGCAGCAAAGTCGGGAGGGAATTGGAGTCCTACGAGCAGTACTTC
>TRBJ2-7|TRBV6-6|-|TRBD2
CASSPSSGGANEQYF
TGTGCCAGCAGTCCCTCTAGCGGGGGGGCTAACGAGCAGTACTTC
>TRBJ2-3|TRBV9|-|-
CASSVVASPDTQYF
TGTGCCAGCAGCGTAGTTGCCAGCCCGGATACGCAGTATTTT
>TRBJ2-7|TRBV6-6|-|-
CASSLGDHPSVEQYF
TGTGCCAGCAGTTTAGGGGACCATCCCTCGGTTGAGCAGTACTTC
>TRBJ2-7|TRBV29-1|-|-
CSVEGLLGARFYEQYF
TGCAGCGTTGAAGGTCTTTTGGGGGCCCGATTTTACGAGCAGTACTTC
>TRBJ2-5|TRBV7-8|once|-
CASSFLAYQETQYF
TGTGCCAGCAGCTTCCTAGCGTATCAAGAGACCCAGTACTTC
>TRBJ1-2|TRBV19|once|-
CASSPGASYGYTF
TGTGCCAGTAGTCCGGGGGCGAGCTATGGCTACACCTTC
>TRBJ1-2|TRBV4-3|-|-
CASSQDLGEVNYGYTF
TGCGCCAGCAGCCAAGATCTGGGGGAGGTAAACTATGGCTACACCTTC
>TRBJ1-2|TRBV30|-|-
CAWRFGLNYGYTF
TGTGCCTGGAGATTTGGACTTAACTATGGCTACACCTTC
>TRBJ1-3|TRBV11-2|-|-
CASSLGLRALSGNTIYF
TGTGCCAGCAGCTTAGGTTTACGGGCTCTCTCTGGAAACACCATATATTTT
>TRBJ1-4|TRBV15|-|-
CATSIGSGSNEKLFF
TGTGCCACCAGCATAGGTTCGGGGTCCAATGAAAAACTGTTTTTT
>TRBJ2-3|TRBV9|-|-
CASSVVGGAQDTQYF
TGTGCCAGCAGCGTAGTGGGGGGGGCCCAAGATACGCAGTATTTT
>TRBJ2-7|TRBV5-4|-|-
CASSQRTDYEQYF
TGTGCCAGCAGCCAAAGGACAGACTACGAGCAGTACTTC
>TRBJ1-1|TRBV4-3|-|-
CASSRSGGGTEAFF
TGCGCCAGCAGTCGAAGTGGGGGGGGCACTGAAGCTTTCTTT
>TRBJ2-1|TRBV19|-|TRBD2
CASSVLAGAINNEQFF
TGTGCCAGTAGTGTCCTAGCGGGGGCGATTAACAATGAGCAGTTCTTC
>TRBJ1-1|TRBV30|once|-
CAWREGGGTEAFF
TGTGCCTGGAGGGAGGGTGGAGGGACTGAAGCTTTCTTT
>TRBJ1-2|TRBV28|few|-
CASSLREPSYLYGYTF
TGTGCCAGCAGTCTCCGGGAGCCGTCGTACCTCTATGGCTACACCTTC
>TRBJ2-3|TRBV7-9|-|-
CASSHTDTQYF
TGTGCCAGCAGCCACACAGATACGCAGTATTTT
>TRBJ1-5|TRBV9|few|-
CASSVYSHSNQPQHF
TGTGCCAGCAGCGTATACAGCCATAGCAATCAGCCCCAGCATTTT
>TRBJ1-2|TRBV27|-|TRBD1
CASKTGMGYGYTF
TGTGCCAGCAAGACAGGGATGGGGTATGGCTACACCTTC
>TRBJ2-3|TRBV7-2|-|TRBD2
CASSLVEVAGLSSTDTQYF
TGTGCCAGCAGCTTAGTGGAGGTAGCGGGGCTATCTAGCACAGATACGCAGTATTTT
>TRBJ1-2|TRBV28|-|-
CASSFIAGRGLSNYGYTF
TGTGCCAGCAGTTTTATTGCCGGCAGGGGACTGAGTAACTATGGCTACACCTTC
>TRBJ1-5|TRBV7-6|-|-
CASSLGSGGNQPQHF
TGTGCCAGCAGCTTAGGGTCGGGCGGAAATCAGCCCCAGCATTTT
>TRBJ2-7|TRBV27|-|-
CASSLVGSGYYEQYF
TGTGCCAGCAGTTTAGTGGGGAGCGGGTACTACGAGCAGTACTTC
>TRBJ1-1|TRBV5-1|-|-
CASSFRPLLNTEAFF
TGCGCCAGCAGCTTCCGGCCCCTCTTGAACACTGAAGCTTTCTTT
>TRBJ2-1|TRBV5-1|-|-
CASSLVGQSNEQFF
TGCGCCAGCAGCTTGGTTGGCCAGTCAAATGAGCAGTTCTTC
>TRBJ1-6|TRBV5-4|-|TRBD1
CASSADRGYNSPLHF
TGTGCCAGCAGCGCCGACAGGGGCTATAATTCACCCCTCCACTTT
>TRBJ2-7|TRBV6-6|-|-
CASSFGLTWEQYF
TGTGCCAGCAGTTTTGGGCTTACTTGGGAGCAGTACTTC
>TRBJ1-6|TRBV12-2|large|-
CASRLVIDRYSPLHF
TGTGCAAGTCGCTTAGTTATCGACAGATATTCACCCCTCCACTTT
>TRBJ1-1|TRBV7-3|-|-
CASSFNPRADSVNTEAFF
TGTGCCAGCAGCTTCAATCCGAGGGCAGACTCCGTGAACACTGAAGCTTTCTTT
>TRBJ2-7|TRBV7-3|-|TRBD1
CASSFGQGRYEQYF
TGTGCCAGCAGCTTCGGACAGGGAAGGTACGAGCAGTACTTC
>TRBJ2-7|TRBV6-1|-|-
CATEYYEQYF
TGTGCCACCGAGTATTACGAGCAGTACTTC
>TRBJ2-7|TRBV7-9|-|TRBD1
CASSSPRQGALDEQYF
TGTGCCAGCAGCTCACCCAGACAGGGGGCTTTGGACGAGCAGTACTTC
>TRBJ1-2|TRBV18|-|TRBD1
CASSPLRTGGGYTF
TGTGCCAGCTCACCATTACGGACAGGGGGAGGCTACACCTTC
>TRBJ2-7|TRBV30|-|TRBD2
CAWGLAGGFPPLSYEQYF
TGTGCCTGGGGGTTGGCGGGGGGTTTCCCCCCTCTCTCCTACGAGCAGTACTTC
>TRBJ2-2|TRBV7-9|once|-
CAPQHLLVSGELFF
TGTGCCCCCCAACACCTTCTAGTTTCCGGGGAGCTGTTTTTT
>TRBJ1-2|TRBV6-1|-|-
CASNGDRWGGYTF
TGTGCCAGCAACGGAGACAGGTGGGGAGGCTACACCTTC
>TRBJ2-1|TRBV9|-|TRBD2
CASSSSGGSPNEQFF
TGTGCCAGCAGTAGTAGCGGGGGCTCTCCTAATGAGCAGTTCTTC
>TRBJ1-5|TRBV2|-|-
CASSEWQDYSNQPQHF
TGTGCCAGCAGTGAATGGCAAGACTATAGCAATCAGCCCCAGCATTTT
>TRBJ1-1|TRBV14|-|TRBD1
CASSPGQAFLNTEAFF
TGTGCCAGCAGCCCTGGACAGGCTTTTCTGAACACTGAAGCTTTCTTT
>TRBJ2-7|TRBV5-6|-|-
CASSFRTSAWEQYF
TGTGCCAGCAGCTTCCGGACCTCTGCCTGGGAGCAGTACTTC
>TRBJ2-3|TRBV9|-|TRBD2
CASSVVGGGTTDTQYF
TGTGCCAGCAGCGTAGTTGGCGGGGGGACAACGGATACGCAGTATTTT
>TRBJ1-1|TRBV9|-|-
CASSVVLSDTGHTEAFF
TGTGCCAGCAGCGTAGTCTTGTCGGATACAGGGCACACTGAAGCTTTCTTT
>TRBJ2-3|TRBV5-4|-|TRBD2
CASSPGLAGDFHTQYF
TGTGCCAGCAGCCCGGGACTAGCGGGGGACTTTCATACGCAGTATTTT
>TRBJ2-5|TRBV7-9|-|TRBD1
CASSSDREQYF
TGTGCCAGCAGCTCCGACAGGGAGCAGTACTTC
>TRBJ2-3|TRBV10-2|-|-
CASSDRGADTQYF
TGCGCCAGCAGTGACAGGGGGGCAGATACGCAGTATTTT
>TRBJ2-3|TRBV6-6|-|-
CASSYSGGGGDTQYF
TGTGCCAGCAGTTACTCGGGGGGAGGGGGAGATACGCAGTATTTT
>TRBJ2-3|TRBV7-6|-|TRBD1
CASSYRDRITDTQYF
TGTGCCAGCAGCTACCGGGACAGGATCACAGATACGCAGTATTTT
>TRBJ1-2|TRBV4-3|-|TRBD1
CASSHRGQGADGYTF
TGCGCCAGCAGCCATCGCGGACAGGGGGCGGATGGCTACACCTTC